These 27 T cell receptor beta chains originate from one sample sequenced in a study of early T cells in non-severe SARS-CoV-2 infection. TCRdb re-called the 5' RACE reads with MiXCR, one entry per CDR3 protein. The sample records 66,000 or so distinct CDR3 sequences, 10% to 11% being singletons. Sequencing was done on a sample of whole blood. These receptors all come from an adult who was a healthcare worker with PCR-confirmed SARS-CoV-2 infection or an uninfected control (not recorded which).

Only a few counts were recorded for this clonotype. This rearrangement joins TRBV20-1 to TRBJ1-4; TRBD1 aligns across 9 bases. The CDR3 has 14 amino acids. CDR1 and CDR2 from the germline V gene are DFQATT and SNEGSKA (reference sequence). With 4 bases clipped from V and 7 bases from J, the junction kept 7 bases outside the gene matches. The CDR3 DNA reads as TGCAGTGCTATGAACAGGGGGCGAGGTGAAAAACTGTTTTTT. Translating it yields CSAMNRGRGEKLFF.

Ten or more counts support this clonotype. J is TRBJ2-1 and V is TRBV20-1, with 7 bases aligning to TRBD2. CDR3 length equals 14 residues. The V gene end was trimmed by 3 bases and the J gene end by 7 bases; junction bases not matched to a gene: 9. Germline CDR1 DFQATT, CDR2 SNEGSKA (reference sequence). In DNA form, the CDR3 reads TGCAGTGCTAGCGTCGGACTAGGCCAAAATGAGCAGTTCTTC. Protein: CSASVGLGQNEQFF.

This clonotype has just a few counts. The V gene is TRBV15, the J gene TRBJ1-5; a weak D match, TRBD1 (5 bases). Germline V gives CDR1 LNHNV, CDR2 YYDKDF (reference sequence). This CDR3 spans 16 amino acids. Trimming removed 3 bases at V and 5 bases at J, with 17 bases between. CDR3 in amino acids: CATSRMTDSLDQPQHF. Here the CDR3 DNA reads TGTGCCACCAGCAGGATGACAGATAGTCTGGATCAGCCCCAGCATTTT.

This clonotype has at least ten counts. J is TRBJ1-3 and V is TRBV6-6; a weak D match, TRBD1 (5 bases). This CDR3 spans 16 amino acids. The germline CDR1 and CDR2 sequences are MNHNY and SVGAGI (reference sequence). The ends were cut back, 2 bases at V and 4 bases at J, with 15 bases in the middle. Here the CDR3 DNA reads TGTGCCAGCAGTTACCCCCAAGGGACGGCCGGAAACACCATATATTTT. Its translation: CASSYPQGTAGNTIYF.

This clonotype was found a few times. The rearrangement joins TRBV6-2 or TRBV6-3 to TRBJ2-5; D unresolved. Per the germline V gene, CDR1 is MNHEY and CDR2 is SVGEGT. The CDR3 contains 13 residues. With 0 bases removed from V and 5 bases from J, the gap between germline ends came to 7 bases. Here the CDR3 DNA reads TGTGCCAGCAGTTACTCGGCGCGTGAGACCCAGTACTTC. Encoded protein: CASSYSARETQYF.

As DNA, the CDR3 is TGCGCCAGCAGCTTGGAACCAGGGATCGGCGAGCAGTACTTC. It encodes CASSLEPGIGEQYF. V usage is TRBV5-1 and J usage is TRBJ2-7, with D maybe TRBD1 (5 bases). The CDR3 covers 14 residues. The germline V gene encodes CDR1 SGHRS and CDR2 YFSETQ. Trimming cost V 0 bases and J 6 bases, with 13 bases left between them.

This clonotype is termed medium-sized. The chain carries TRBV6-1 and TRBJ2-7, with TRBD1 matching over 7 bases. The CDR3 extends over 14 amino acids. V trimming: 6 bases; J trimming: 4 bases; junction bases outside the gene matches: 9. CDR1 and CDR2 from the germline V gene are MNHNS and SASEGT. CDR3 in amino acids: CASSLTGEGYEQYF. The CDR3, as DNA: TGTGCCAGCAGCCTCACAGGGGAAGGGTACGAGCAGTACTTC.

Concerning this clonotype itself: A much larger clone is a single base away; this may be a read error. The CDR3 region is CASSQTGGYEQYF. The CDR3 nucleotides read TGTGCCAGCAGTCAGACTGGCGGGTACGAGCAGTACTTC. This chain links TRBV7-2 with TRBJ2-7; D is perhaps TRBD2 (5 bases). Germline V CDR1 and CDR2: SGHTA, FQGNSA. The V and J ends lost 6 bases and 4 bases respectively, with 13 bases between them. This CDR3 is 13 amino acids long. Looking up the rest from reference TRBV7-2 and TRBJ2-7 gives the full variable domain: GAGVSQSPSNKVTEKGKDVELRCDPISGHTALYWYRQSLGQGLEFLIYFQGNSAPDKSGLPSDRFSAERTGGSVSTLTIQRTQQEDSAVYLCASSQTGGYEQYFGPGTRLTVT.

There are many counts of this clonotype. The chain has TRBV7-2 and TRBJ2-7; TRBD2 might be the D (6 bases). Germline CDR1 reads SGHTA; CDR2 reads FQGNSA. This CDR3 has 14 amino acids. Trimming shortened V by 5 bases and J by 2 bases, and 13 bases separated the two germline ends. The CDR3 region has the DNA TGTGCCAGCAGCCTCCGCGGGGCCGCCTACGAGCAGTACTTC. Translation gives CASSLRGAAYEQYF.

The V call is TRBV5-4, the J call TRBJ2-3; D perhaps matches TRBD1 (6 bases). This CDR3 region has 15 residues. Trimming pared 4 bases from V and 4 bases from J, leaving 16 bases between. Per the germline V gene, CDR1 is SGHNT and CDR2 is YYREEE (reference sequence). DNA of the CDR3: TGTGCCAGCAGCAGTACAGGGCGAATGTCAGATACGCAGTATTTT. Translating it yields CASSSTGRMSDTQYF.

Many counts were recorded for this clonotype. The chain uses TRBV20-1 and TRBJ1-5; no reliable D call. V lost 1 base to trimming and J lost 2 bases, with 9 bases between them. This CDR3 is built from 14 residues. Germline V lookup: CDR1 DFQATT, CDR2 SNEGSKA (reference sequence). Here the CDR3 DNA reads TGCAGTGCTAGAGGGCTTGGCGGCAATCAGCCCCAGCATTTT. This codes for CSARGLGGNQPQHF.

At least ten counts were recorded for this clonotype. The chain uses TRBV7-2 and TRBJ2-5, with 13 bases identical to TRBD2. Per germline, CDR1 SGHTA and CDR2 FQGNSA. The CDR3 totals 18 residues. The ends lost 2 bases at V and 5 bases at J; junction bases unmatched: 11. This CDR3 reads CASSLYTSGGAELETQYF. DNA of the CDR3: TGTGCCAGCAGCTTATACACTAGCGGGGGGGCCGAATTGGAGACCCAGTACTTC.

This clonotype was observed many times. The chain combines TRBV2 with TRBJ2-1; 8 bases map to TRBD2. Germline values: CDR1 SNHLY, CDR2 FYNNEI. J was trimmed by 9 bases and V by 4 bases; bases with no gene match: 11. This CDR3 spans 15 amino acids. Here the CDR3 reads CASSVRAGARGEQFF. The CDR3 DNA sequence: TGTGCCAGCAGTGTTCGAGCGGGGGCCAGGGGTGAGCAGTTCTTC. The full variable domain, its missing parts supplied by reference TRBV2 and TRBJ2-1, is EPEVTQTPSHQVTQMGQEVILRCVPISNHLYFYWYRQILGQKVEFLVSFYNNEISEKSEIFDDQFSVERPDGSNFTLKIRSTKLEDSAMYFCASSVRAGARGEQFFGPGTRLTVL.

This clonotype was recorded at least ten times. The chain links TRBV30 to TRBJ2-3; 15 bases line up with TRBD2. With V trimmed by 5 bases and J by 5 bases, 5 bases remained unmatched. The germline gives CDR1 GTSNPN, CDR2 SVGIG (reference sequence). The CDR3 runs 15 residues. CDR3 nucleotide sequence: TGTGCCTGGTCGCCGGGACTAGCGGGGGGAGATACGCAGTATTTT. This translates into CAWSPGLAGGDTQYF.

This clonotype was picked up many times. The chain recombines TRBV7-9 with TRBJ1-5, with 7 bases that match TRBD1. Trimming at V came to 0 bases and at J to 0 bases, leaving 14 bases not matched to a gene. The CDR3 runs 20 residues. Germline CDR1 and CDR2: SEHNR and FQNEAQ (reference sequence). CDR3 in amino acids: CASSLASGLGTDYSNQPQHF. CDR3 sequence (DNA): TGTGCCAGCAGCTTAGCTTCCGGGTTGGGGACAGATTATAGCAATCAGCCCCAGCATTTT. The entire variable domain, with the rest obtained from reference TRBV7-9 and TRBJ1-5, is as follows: DTGVSQNPRHKITKRGQNVTFRCDPISEHNRLYWYRQTLGQGPEFLTYFQNEAQLEKSRLLSDRFSAERPKGSFSTLEIQRTEQGDSAMYLCASSLASGLGTDYSNQPQHFGDGTRLSIL.

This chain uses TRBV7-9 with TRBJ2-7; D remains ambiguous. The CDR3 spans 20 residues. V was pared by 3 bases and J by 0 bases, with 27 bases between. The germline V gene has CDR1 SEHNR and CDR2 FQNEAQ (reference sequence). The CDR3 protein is CASSLGLVQKQISGSYEQYF. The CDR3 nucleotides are TGTGCCAGCAGCTTGGGATTAGTACAGAAACAAATATCCGGCTCCTACGAGCAGTACTTC.

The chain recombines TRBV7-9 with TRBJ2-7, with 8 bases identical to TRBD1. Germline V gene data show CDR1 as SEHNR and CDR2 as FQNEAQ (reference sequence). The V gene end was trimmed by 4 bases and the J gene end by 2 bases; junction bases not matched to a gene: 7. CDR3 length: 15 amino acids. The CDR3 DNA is TGTGCCAGCAGCTCACGACAGGGGCCCCCCTACGAGCAGTACTTC. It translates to CASSSRQGPPYEQYF.

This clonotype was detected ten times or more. This chain's CDR3 is CSVAGQATNEQFF. For the CDR3, the DNA is TGCAGCGTTGCGGGACAGGCGACGAATGAGCAGTTCTTC. The chain couples TRBV29-1 to TRBJ2-1; 8 bases are a match to TRBD1. Germline CDR1 and CDR2: SQVTM and ANQGSEA. With V trimmed by 4 bases and J by 7 bases, 6 bases remained unmatched. There are 13 residues in the CDR3.

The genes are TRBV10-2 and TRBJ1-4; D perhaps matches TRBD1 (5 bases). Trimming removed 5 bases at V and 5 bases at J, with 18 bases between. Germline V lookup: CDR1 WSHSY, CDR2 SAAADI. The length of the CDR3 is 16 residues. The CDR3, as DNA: TGCGCCAGCAGTTACGGGGGACGGGTCGTGAATGAAAAACTGTTTTTT. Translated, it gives CASSYGGRVVNEKLFF.

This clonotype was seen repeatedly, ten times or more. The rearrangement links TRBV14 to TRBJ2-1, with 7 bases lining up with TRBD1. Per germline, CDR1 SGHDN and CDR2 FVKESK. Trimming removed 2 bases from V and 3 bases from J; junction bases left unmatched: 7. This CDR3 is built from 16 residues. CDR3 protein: CASSQKQGIYYNEQFF. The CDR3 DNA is TGTGCCAGCAGCCAAAAACAGGGGATCTACTACAATGAGCAGTTCTTC.

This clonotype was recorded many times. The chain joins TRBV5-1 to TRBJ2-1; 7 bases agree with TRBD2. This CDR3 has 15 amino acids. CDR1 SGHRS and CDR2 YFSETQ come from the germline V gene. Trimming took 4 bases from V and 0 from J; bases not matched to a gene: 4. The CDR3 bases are TGCGCCAGCAGCATCGGGGGGAGCTCCTACAATGAGCAGTTCTTC. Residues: CASSIGGSSYNEQFF.

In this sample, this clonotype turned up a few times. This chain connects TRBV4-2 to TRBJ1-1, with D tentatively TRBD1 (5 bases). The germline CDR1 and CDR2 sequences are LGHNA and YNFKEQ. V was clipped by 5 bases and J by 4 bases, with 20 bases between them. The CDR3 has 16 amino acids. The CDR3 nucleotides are TGTGCCAGCAGCACCCGGGACGGGGAGGGGTTCACTGAAGCTTTCTTT. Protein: CASSTRDGEGFTEAFF.

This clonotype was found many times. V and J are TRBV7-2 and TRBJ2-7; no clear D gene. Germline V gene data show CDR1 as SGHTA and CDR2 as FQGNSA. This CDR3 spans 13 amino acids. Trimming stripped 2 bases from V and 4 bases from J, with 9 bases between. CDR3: CASSLRFSYEQYF. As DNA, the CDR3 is TGTGCCAGCAGCTTACGTTTTAGTTACGAGCAGTACTTC.

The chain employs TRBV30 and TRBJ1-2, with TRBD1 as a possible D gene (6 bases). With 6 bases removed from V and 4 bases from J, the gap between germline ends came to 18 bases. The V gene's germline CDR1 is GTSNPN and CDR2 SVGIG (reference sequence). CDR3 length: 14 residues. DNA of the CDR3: TGTGCCTGCCCGGGGGCAGGGACGGGCTATGGCTACACCTTC. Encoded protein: CACPGAGTGYGYTF.

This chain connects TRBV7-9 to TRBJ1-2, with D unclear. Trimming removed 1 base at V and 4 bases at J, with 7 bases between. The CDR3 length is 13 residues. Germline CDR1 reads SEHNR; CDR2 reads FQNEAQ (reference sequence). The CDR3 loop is CASSLDTIYGYTF. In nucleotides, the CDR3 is TGTGCCAGCAGCTTAGATACAATCTATGGCTACACCTTC.

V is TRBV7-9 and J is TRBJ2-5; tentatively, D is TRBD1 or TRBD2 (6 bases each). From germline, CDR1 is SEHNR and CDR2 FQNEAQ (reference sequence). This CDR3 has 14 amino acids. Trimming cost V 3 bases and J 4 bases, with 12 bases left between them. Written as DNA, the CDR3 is TGTGCCAGCAGCTTTGGGGGGCCCCGAGAGACCCAGTACTTC. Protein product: CASSFGGPRETQYF.

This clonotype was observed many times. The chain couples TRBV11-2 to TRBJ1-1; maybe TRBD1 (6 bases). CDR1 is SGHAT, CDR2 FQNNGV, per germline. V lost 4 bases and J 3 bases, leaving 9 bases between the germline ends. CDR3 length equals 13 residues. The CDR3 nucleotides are TGTGCCAGCAGCTCTCAGGGGTACACTGAAGCTTTCTTT. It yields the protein CASSSQGYTEAFF.